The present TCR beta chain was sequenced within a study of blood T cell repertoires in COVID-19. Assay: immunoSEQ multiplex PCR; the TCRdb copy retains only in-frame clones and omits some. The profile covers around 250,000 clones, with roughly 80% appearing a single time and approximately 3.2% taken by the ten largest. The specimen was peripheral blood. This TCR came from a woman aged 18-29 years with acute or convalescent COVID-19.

The DNA for the CDR3 is TGTGCCAGCAGCCATAGCGGGAGGGCTAACAATGAGCAGTTCTTC. It specifies CASSHSGRANNEQFF. V gene TRBV7-2 combines with J gene TRBJ2-1; 11 bases line up with TRBD2. The V gene's germline CDR1 is SGHTA and CDR2 FQGNSA. CDR3 length: 15 amino acids. Trimming cost V 5 bases and J 5 bases; bases outside gene matches: 5. The whole variable domain, remainder taken from reference TRBV7-2 and TRBJ2-1, is GAGVSQSPSNKVTEKGKDVELRCDPISGHTALYWYRQSLGQGLEFLIYFQGNSAPDKSGLPSDRFSAERTGGSVSTLTIQRTQQEDSAVYLCASSHSGRANNEQFFGPGTRLTVL.